This entry lists 13 T cell receptor beta chains sequenced from one sample in a study of OX40 agonist ivuxolimab in advanced cancers. This table comes from immunoSEQ multiplex PCR, and its TCRdb copy is limited to in-frame clones, with some not included. The table records 20,000 to 25,000 clones, approximately 90% of them present only once. The sample here was CD4+ or CD8+ T cells sorted from blood, taken in a trial of the OX40 agonist ivuxolimab. Receptors originate from an adult with an advanced solid tumor such as melanoma, head and neck, liver or kidney cancer.

V usage is TRBV6-5 and J usage is TRBJ1-2, with D perhaps TRBD1 (5 bases). Trimming pared 0 bases from V and 4 bases from J, leaving 12 bases between. Germline values: CDR1 MNHEY, CDR2 SVGAGI. This CDR3 spans 15 amino acids. The CDR3 loop reads CASSYSRQSTYGYTF. As DNA, the CDR3 is TGTGCCAGCAGTTACTCCCGACAGAGTACCTATGGCTACACCTTC.

In its sample, this clone was seen a few times. V gene TRBV7-9 combines with J gene TRBJ2-7; D remains ambiguous. Germline V gives CDR1 SEHNR, CDR2 FQNEAQ (reference sequence). This CDR3 is built from 12 residues. Trimming cost V 4 bases and J 5 bases, with 9 bases left between them. The CDR3 DNA is TGTGCCAGCAGCTCTGGGTTCCACGAGCAGTACTTC. As protein: CASSSGFHEQYF.

The chain combines TRBV7-9 with TRBJ2-2; 8 bases agree with TRBD2. CDR1 is SEHNR and CDR2 is FQNEAQ in the germline V gene (reference sequence). The CDR3 spans 16 residues. V dropped 3 bases and J dropped 4; count of bases not matched to a gene: 7. CDR3 DNA: TGTGCCAGCAGCTTTAATCGGGAGGGCCCCACCGGGGAGCTGTTTTTT. Residues: CASSFNREGPTGELFF. The complete variable domain, with remaining parts taken from reference TRBV7-9 and TRBJ2-2, reads DTGVSQNPRHKITKRGQNVTFRCDPISEHNRLYWYRQTLGQGPEFLTYFQNEAQLEKSRLLSDRFSAERPKGSFSTLEIQRTEQGDSAMYLCASSFNREGPTGELFFGEGSRLTVL.

The genes are TRBV11-2 and TRBJ2-5, with D uncertain. The end of the DNA aligns better with TRBJ2-7, so the J call may be wrong. The CDR3 covers 16 residues. Germline V gene lookup returns CDR1 SGHAT and CDR2 FQNNGV. This CDR3 reads CASSSGLGIRSYEQYF. CDR3 DNA: TGTGCCAGCAGCTCCGGTCTGGGGATCCGGAGCTACGAGCAGTACTTC.

The V call is TRBV18, the J call TRBJ2-6; no clear D gene. This CDR3 comprises 12 residues. Germline V gene data show CDR1 as KGHSH and CDR2 as LQKENI. V lost 9 bases to trimming and J lost 0 bases, with 3 bases between them. CDR3 amino acids: CASFSGANVLTF. In DNA form, the CDR3 reads TGTGCCAGTTTCTCTGGGGCCAACGTCCTGACTTTC.

The rearrangement uses TRBV21-1 and TRBJ2-7; the table's D call, TRBD1, was not checked against the DNA. TRBV21-1 is annotated as a pseudogene. The CDR3 runs to 12 residues. CDR3: CASSKAAHEQYF. The CDR3 region has the DNA TGTGCCAGCAGCAAAGCGGCCCACGAGCAGTACTTC.

This clone was seen once. The gene calls are TRBV30 and TRBJ2-2, with D unclear. V lost 2 bases, J lost 3 bases, and 13 bases lay in between. CDR1 GTSNPN and CDR2 SVGIG come from the germline V gene (reference sequence). The CDR3 consists of 15 residues. CDR3 DNA: TGTGCCTGGAGTTTCGTATTTGAGGACACCGGGGAGCTGTTTTTT. It encodes CAWSFVFEDTGELFF.

The chain joins TRBV7-9 to TRBJ1-4; TRBD1 aligns across 7 bases. V dropped 2 bases and J dropped 0; count of bases not matched to a gene: 0. The length of the CDR3 is 15 residues. From germline, CDR1 is SEHNR and CDR2 FQNEAQ (reference sequence). DNA for the CDR3: TGTGCCAGCAGCTTAACAGGGGCAACTAATGAAAAACTGTTTTTT. Amino acids: CASSLTGATNEKLFF.

V and J are TRBV4-1 and TRBJ1-1, with 11 bases aligning to TRBD1. CDR3 length: 15 residues. Unmatched junction bases numbered 6, after V lost 4 bases and J lost 5 bases. The germline V gene has CDR1 MGHRA and CDR2 YSYEKL. The CDR3 DNA follows: TGCGCCAGCAGCCTGGGACAGGGGGGGGAAACTGAAGCTTTCTTT. Protein product: CASSLGQGGETEAFF.

This chain links TRBV29-1 with TRBJ1-2; D is possibly TRBD1 (5 bases). This CDR3 has 14 amino acids. CDR1 and CDR2 from the germline V gene are SQVTM and ANQGSEA. Trimming left V 7 bases short and J 4 bases short, with 19 bases between. CDR3 sequence reads: CSAMGDLGGYGYTF. The CDR3 DNA is TGCAGCGCGATGGGGGACCTTGGCGGCTATGGCTACACCTTC.

This rearrangement joins TRBV11-3 to TRBJ2-5, with D perhaps matching TRBD2 (5 bases). The V gene's germline CDR1 is SGHNT and CDR2 YENEEA. CDR3 length equals 12 residues. V lost 3 bases and J lost 5, with 7 bases in between. CDR3 loop: CASSFRGETQYF. Here the CDR3 DNA reads TGTGCCAGCAGCTTCAGAGGGGAGACCCAGTACTTC.

This clone has just a few counts. J is TRBJ1-1 and V is TRBV30; D gene uncertain. The ends were cut back, 5 bases at V and 4 bases at J, with 8 bases in the middle. This CDR3 contains 11 residues. CDR1 and CDR2 (germline): GTSNPN, SVGIG (reference sequence). CDR3 region: CAWGWGTEAFF. The CDR3 bases are TGTGCCTGGGGGTGGGGCACTGAAGCTTTCTTT.

J is TRBJ2-7 and V is TRBV6-1; 14 positions match TRBD2. V lost 4 bases, J lost 9 bases, and 17 bases stayed unmatched. The CDR3 loop spans 18 amino acids. The germline V gene has CDR1 MNHNS and CDR2 SASEGT. CDR3 sequence: CASSGYSRLAGGNSGQYF. The CDR3 DNA reads TGTGCCAGCAGTGGATACTCCCGACTAGCGGGAGGGAATTCTGGGCAGTACTTC.